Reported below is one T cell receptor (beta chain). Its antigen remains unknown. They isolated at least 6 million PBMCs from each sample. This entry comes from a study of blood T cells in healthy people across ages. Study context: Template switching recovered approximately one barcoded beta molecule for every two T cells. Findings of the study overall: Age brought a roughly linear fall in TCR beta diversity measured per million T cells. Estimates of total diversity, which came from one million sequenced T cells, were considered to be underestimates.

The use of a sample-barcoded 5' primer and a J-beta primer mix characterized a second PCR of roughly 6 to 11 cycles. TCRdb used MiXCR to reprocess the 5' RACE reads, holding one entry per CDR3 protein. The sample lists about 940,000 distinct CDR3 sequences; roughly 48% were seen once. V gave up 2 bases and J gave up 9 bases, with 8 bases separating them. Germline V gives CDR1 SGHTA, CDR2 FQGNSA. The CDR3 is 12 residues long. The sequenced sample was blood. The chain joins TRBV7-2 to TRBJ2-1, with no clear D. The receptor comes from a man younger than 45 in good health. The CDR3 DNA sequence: TGTGCCAGCAGCTTAAGTCTACTTGAGCAGTTCTTC. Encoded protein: CASSLSLLEQFF.